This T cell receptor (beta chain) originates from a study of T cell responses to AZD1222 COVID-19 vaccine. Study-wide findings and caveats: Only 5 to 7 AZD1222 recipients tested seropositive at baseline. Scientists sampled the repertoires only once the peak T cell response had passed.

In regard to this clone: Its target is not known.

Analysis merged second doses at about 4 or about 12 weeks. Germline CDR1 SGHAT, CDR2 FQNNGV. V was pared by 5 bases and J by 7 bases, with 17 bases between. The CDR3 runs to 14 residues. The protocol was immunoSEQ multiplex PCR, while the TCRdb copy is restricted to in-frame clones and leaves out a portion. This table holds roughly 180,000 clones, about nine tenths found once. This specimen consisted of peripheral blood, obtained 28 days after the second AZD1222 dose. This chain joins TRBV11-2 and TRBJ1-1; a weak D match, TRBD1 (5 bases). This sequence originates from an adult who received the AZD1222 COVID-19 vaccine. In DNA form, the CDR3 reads TGTGCCAGCAGCCCGTCTACGTGGGGGGATGAAGCTTTCTTT. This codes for CASSPSTWGDEAFF.